This TCR beta chain came from a study of T cell repertoires in cytomegalovirus infection. Looking at the study overall: CMV infection and matching HLA type were both indicated by public TCR beta signatures.

Study conclusions and caveats: Identification of carriers of CMV plus the relevant HLA was achieved through cumulative public TCR beta family frequency. HLA-C-restricted, CMV-specific TCR beta clonotypes were dominant ex vivo.

Points on this clonotype: Its antigen remains unknown.

There are 14 residues in the CDR3. Between the trimmed V and J ends, which lost 0 bases and 8 bases, there was a span of 14 bases. The V gene's germline CDR1 is SGHNT and CDR2 YYREEE (reference sequence). Each CDR3 protein is one row after TCRdb ran MiXCR on the reads. This table holds some 300,000 distinct CDR3 sequences, about 9.2% found once. The receptor's source is a human donor in good health (CMV status not recorded). Some clones in this sample may be carry-over from other donors' samples. The chain has TRBV5-4 and TRBJ1-2, with D perhaps matching TRBD1 (5 bases). Sequencing was done on a sample of PBMCs. The CDR3 region has the DNA TGTGCCAGCAGCTTGGCCCTGCGGGACGTAGGCTACACCTTC. Its translation: CASSLALRDVGYTF.